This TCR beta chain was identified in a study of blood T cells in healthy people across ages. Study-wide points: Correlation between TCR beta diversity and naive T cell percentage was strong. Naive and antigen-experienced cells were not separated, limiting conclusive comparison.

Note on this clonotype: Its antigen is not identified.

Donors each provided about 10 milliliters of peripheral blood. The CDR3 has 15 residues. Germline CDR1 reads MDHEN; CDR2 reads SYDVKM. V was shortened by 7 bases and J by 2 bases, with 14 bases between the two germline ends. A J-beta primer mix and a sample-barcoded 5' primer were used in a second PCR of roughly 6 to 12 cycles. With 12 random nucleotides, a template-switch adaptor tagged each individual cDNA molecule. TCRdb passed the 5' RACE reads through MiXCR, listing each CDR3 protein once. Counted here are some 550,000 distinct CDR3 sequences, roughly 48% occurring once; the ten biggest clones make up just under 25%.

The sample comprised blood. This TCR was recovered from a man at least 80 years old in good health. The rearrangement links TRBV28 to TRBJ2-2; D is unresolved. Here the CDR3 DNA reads TGTGCCAGCAACCAACCGGGCCGAAACACCGGGGAGCTGTTTTTT. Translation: CASNQPGRNTGELFF.